In this sample, the clone carrying this TCR beta chain turned up once. Antigen: not known. These data originate in a study of cytomegalovirus exposure and HLA in healthy donors. Study in general: The approximately 120 validation repertoires, a later analysis reported, used the same platform as the roughly 660 repertoires from the first cohort.

Clones were read by immunoSEQ multiplex PCR, and TCRdb kept only the in-frame ones, dropping some. Among about 130,000 clones, approximately 95% were seen once, and the ten largest hold 1.5% to 2%. Findings and caveats of the study: In vitro data verified three CMV-associated chains as specific for CMV antigens.

Germline assignment: CDR1 SQVTM and CDR2 ANQGSEA. CDR3 length: 13 amino acids. The V and J ends lost 0 bases and 4 bases respectively, with 9 bases between them. The TCR comes from a man aged 18-30 years in good health and CMV-seronegative. This chain links TRBV29-1 with TRBJ1-2; D ambiguous. Source material: PBMCs. CDR3 in DNA: TGCAGCGTTGAAGATCGAGCCTTCTATGGCTACACCTTC. Translation: CSVEDRAFYGYTF.